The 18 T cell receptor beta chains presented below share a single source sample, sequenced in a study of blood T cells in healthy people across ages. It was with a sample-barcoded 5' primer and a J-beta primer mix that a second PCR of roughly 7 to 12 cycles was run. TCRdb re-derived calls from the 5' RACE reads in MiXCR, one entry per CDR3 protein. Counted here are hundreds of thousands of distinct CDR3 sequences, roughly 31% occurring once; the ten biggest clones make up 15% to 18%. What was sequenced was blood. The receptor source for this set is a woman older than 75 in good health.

CDR3 protein: CASSFIPGEQFF. Written as DNA, the CDR3 is TGCGCCAGCAGCTTTATTCCGGGTGAGCAGTTCTTC. This chain joins TRBV5-1 and TRBJ2-1; D remains ambiguous. The CDR3 has 12 amino acids. Trimming took 2 bases from V and 9 from J, leaving 9 bases between them. Germline assignment: CDR1 SGHRS and CDR2 YFSETQ.

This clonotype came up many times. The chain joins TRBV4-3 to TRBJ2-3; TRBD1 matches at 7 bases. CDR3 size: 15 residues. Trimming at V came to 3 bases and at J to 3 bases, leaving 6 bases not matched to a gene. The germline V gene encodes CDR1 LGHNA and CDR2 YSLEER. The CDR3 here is CASSQGTVKTDTQYF. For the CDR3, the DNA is TGCGCCAGCAGCCAGGGGACAGTTAAAACAGATACGCAGTATTTT.

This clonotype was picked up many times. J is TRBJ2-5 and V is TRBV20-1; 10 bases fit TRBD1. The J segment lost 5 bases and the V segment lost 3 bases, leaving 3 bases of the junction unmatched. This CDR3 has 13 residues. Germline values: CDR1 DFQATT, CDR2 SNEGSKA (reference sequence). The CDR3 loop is CSASRDRGETQYF. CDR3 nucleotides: TGCAGTGCTAGCCGGGACAGGGGCGAGACCCAGTACTTC.

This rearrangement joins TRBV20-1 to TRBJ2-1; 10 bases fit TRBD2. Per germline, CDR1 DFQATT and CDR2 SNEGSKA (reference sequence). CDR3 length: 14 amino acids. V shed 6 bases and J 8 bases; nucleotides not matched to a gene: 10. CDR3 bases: TGCAGTGCCCTGGTTAGCGGGAGGATAGATGAGCAGTTCTTC. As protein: CSALVSGRIDEQFF.

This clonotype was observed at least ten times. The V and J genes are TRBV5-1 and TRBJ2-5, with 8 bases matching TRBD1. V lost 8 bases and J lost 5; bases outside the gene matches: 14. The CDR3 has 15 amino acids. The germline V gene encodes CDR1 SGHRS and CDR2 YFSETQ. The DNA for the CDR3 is TGCGCCAGTGAAACGACGGGACAGGTGTTGGAGACCCAGTACTTC. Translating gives CASETTGQVLETQYF.

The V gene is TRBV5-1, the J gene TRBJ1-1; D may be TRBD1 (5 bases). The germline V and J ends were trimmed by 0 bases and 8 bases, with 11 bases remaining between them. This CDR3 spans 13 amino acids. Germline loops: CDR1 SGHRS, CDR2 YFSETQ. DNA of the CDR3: TGCGCCAGCAGCTTGGGACAGATGACCGAAGCTTTCTTT. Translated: CASSLGQMTEAFF.

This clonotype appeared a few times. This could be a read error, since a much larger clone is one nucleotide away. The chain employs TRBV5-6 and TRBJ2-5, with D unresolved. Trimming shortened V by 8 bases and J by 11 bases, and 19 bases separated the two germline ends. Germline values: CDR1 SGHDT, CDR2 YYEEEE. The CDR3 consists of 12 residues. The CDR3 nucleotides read TGTGCCAGTAAGGGTGTGGTGGGTGAGCAGTACTTC. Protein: CASKGVVGEQYF.

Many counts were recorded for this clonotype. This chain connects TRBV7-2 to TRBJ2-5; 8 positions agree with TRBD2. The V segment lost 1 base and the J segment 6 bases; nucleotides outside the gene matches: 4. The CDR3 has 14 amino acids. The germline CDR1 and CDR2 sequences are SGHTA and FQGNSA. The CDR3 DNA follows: TGTGCCAGCAGCTTAGACGGGGGGGCAAAGACCCAGTACTTC. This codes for CASSLDGGAKTQYF.

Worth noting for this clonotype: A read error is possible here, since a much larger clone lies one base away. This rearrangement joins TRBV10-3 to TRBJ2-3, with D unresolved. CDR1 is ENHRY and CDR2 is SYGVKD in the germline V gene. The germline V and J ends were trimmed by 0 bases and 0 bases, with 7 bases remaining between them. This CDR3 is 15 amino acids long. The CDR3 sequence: CAISESSASTDTQYF. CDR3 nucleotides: TGTGCCATCAGTGAGTCCTCGGCTAGCACAGATACGCAGTATTTT.

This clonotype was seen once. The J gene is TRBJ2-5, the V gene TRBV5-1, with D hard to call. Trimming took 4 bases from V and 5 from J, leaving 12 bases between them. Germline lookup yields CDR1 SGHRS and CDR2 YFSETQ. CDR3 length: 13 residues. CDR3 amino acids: CASSENDGETQYF. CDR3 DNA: TGCGCCAGCAGCGAGAATGACGGGGAGACCCAGTACTTC.

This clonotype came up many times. CDR3 DNA sequence: TGTGCCAGCAAAGTACAGGAGCCCAATGAAAAACTGTTTTTT. The encoded protein is CASKVQEPNEKLFF. The chain employs TRBV6-6 and TRBJ1-4; TRBD1 is a possible D gene (5 bases). This CDR3 has 14 residues. Germline V gene lookup returns CDR1 MNHNY and CDR2 SVGAGI (reference sequence). With 7 bases removed from V and 5 bases from J, the gap between germline ends came to 14 bases.

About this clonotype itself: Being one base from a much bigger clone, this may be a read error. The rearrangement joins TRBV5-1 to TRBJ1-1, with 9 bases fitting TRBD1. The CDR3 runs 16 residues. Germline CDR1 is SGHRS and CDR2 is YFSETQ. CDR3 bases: TGCGCCAGCAGCCCAGGGACAGGGTGGCTGAACGCTGAAGCTTTCTTT. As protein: CASSPGTGWLNAEAFF.

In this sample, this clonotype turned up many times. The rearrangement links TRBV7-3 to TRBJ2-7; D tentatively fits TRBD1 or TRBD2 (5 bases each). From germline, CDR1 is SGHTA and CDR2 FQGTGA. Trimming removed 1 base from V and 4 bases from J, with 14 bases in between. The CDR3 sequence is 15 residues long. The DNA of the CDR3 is TGTGCCAGCAGCTTAAGAGAGGGGTATATGTACGAGCAGTACTTC. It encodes CASSLREGYMYEQYF.

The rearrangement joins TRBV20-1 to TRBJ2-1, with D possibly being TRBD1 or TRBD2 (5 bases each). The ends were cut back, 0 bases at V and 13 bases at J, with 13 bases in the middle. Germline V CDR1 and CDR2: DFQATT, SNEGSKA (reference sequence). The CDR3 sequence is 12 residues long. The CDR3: CSARDRQGTQFF. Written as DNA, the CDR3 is TGCAGTGCTAGAGACCGTCAAGGGACCCAGTTCTTC.

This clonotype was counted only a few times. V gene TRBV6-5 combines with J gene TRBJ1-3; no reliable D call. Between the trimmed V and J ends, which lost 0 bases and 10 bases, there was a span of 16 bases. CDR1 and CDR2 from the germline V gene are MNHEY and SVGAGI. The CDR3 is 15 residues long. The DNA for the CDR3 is TGTGCCAGCAGTTACTCGCTTCCTAGGGAAACAACCATATATTTT. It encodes CASSYSLPRETTIYF.

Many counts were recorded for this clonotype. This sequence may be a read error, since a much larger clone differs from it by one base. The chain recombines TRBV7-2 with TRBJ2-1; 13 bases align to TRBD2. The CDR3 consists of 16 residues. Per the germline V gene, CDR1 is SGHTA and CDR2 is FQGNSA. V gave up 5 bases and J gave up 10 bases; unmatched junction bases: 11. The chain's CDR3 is CASSPGLAGARGEQFF. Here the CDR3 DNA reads TGTGCCAGCAGCCCCGGACTAGCGGGGGCCCGGGGGGAGCAGTTCTTC.

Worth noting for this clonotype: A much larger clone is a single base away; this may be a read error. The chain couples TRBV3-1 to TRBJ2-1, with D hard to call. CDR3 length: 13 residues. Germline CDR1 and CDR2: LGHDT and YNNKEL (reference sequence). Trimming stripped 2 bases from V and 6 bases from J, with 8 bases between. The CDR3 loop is CASSQRRRNEQFF. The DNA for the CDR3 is TGTGCCAGCAGCCAAAGGCGACGCAATGAGCAGTTCTTC.

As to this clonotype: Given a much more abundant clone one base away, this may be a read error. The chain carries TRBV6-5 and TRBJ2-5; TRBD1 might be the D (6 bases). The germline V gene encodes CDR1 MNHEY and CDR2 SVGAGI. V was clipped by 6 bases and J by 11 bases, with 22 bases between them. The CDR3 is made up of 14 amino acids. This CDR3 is CASRLSQGSNEQYF. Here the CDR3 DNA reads TGTGCCAGCAGACTGAGTCAGGGGAGCAATGAGCAGTACTTC.